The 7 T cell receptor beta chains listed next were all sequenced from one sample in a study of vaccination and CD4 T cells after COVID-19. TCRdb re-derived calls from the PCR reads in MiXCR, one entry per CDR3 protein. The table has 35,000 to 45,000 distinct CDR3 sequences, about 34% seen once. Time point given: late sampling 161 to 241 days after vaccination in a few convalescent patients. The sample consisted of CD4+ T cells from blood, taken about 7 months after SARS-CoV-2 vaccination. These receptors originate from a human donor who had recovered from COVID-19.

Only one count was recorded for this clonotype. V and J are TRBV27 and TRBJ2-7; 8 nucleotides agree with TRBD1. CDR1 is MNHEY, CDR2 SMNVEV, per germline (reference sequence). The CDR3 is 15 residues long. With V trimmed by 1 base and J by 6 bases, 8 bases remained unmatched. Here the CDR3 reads CASSLLGQEAFEQYF. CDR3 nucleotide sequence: TGTGCCAGCAGTTTATTGGGACAGGAGGCATTCGAGCAGTACTTC.

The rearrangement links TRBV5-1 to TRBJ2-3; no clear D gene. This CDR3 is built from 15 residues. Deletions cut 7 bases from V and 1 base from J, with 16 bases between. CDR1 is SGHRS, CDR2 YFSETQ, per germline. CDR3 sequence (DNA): TGCGCCAGCCGAACCTGGAAGTCTGGCACAGATACGCAGTATTTT. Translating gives CASRTWKSGTDTQYF.

CDR3 in amino acids: CASSLGRITAEAFF. In DNA, the CDR3 is TGTGCCAGCAGCTTGGGGCGCATTACGGCTGAAGCTTTCTTT. The gene calls are TRBV7-9 and TRBJ1-1, with D possibly TRBD1 on 5 matching bases. The CDR3 is 14 amino acids. Trimming stripped 3 bases from V and 6 bases from J, with 14 bases between. Germline CDR1 reads SEHNR; CDR2 reads FQNEAQ (reference sequence).

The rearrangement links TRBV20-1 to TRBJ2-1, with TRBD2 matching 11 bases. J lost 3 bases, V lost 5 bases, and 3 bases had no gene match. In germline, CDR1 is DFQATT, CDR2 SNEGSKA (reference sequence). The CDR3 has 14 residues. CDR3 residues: CSAGGTSGYNEQFF. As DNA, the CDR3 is TGCAGTGCTGGCGGGACTAGCGGCTACAATGAGCAGTTCTTC.

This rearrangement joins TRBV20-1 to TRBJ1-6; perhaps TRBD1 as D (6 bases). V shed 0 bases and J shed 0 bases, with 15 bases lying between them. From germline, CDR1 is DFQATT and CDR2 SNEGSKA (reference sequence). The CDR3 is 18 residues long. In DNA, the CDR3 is TGCAGTGCTAGAGATGGCCAGGGGCCTAGCTCCTATAATTCACCCCTCCACTTT. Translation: CSARDGQGPSSYNSPLHF.

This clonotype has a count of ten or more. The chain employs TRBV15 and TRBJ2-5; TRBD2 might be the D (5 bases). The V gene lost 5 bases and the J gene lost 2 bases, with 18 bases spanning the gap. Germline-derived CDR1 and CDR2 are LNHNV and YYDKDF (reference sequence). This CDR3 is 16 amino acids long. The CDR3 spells CATSGTELSGQETQYF. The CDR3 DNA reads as TGTGCCACCAGCGGTACGGAATTATCGGGACAAGAGACCCAGTACTTC.

For the CDR3, the DNA is TGTGCCAGCAGTTACCATTGGGCTAGCGGTTACTACGAGCAGTACTTC. It codes for CASSYHWASGYYEQYF. This chain joins TRBV6-2 or TRBV6-3 and TRBJ2-7; 7 bases fit TRBD2. This CDR3 region has 16 residues. Germline CDR1 and CDR2: MNHEY and SVGEGT. The V gene end was trimmed by 2 bases and the J gene end by 3 bases; junction bases not matched to a gene: 10.